The text below deals with one T cell receptor (beta chain). The authors reverse transcribed roughly 0.5 to 1 ug RNA with random hexamers. TCRdb redid the calling of the immunoSEQ multiplex PCR reads with MiXCR, one entry per CDR3 protein. The repertoire holds some 450,000 distinct CDR3 sequences, with around 85% as singletons. This sample is part of a study of CD8 T cells in Susac syndrome. FACS enriched CD8+ TEMRA cells, while bulk CD8+ and CD4+ were negatively isolated. This clonotype was sampled from a human donor with multiple sclerosis. Sequenced material: CD8+ T cells from PBMCs.

CDR3 coding DNA: TGTGCCAGCAGCGCGGCAGGGAGGTTAGACGAGCAGTACTTC. Protein: CASSAAGRLDEQYF. This chain links TRBV28 with TRBJ2-7, with a weak D call TRBD2 (6 bases). The CDR3 has 14 amino acids. The germline CDR1 and CDR2 sequences are MDHEN and SYDVKM. V dropped 6 bases and J dropped 5 bases, with 17 bases sitting between them.